This T cell receptor (beta chain) stems from a study of blood T cell repertoires in COVID-19. Study background: Spain, Italy and the United States supplied samples that represented acute and convalescent COVID-19. PBMCs, B-cell-depleted T cells, or T cells provided the cDNA or gDNA that made up the material.

Authors' data handling: Reference gene primer amplification gave estimated nucleated cell counts. Assay: immunoSEQ multiplex PCR; the TCRdb copy retains only in-frame clones and omits some. That table gives V, J and clone size, and the DNA gave D and trimming. The table lists fewer than 150,000 clones, about 76% of them singletons, with 15% to 25% in the top ten. V lost 7 bases, J lost 7 bases, and 14 bases stayed unmatched. The CDR3 length is 16 residues. The germline gives CDR1 MRHNA, CDR2 SNTAGT. Specimen: peripheral blood. The sequence derives from an elderly man with acute or convalescent COVID-19. V gene TRBV6-4 combines with J gene TRBJ1-4; TRBD1 aligns across 8 bases. The CDR3 reads CASITPIQGEGEKLFF. CDR3 nucleotide sequence: TGTGCCAGCATCACCCCGATACAGGGGGAGGGTGAAAAACTGTTTTTT.